This TCR beta chain was found in a study of monozygotic twins with inflammatory bowel disease. Each CDR3 protein gets one entry in TCRdb, which reprocessed the 5' RACE reads and gives no DNA. Here the sample table reports approximately 330,000 distinct CDR3 sequences. CDR3 size: 16 residues. The germline V gene encodes CDR1 MDHEN and CDR2 SYDVKM. The sequenced sample was blood. The receptor's source is a human donor with ulcerative colitis or Crohn's disease, or a healthy co-twin of an affected twin (not recorded which). The genes are TRBV28 and TRBJ2-1; the TRBD2 assignment by TCRdb is unverifiable without DNA. The CDR3 protein is CASSSPASGSHNEQFF.